The rows below give T cell receptor beta chains drawn from one sample of a study of regulatory T cells in long-lasting Graves disease. TCRdb redid the calling of the multiplex PCR reads with MiXCR, one entry per CDR3 protein. This table holds roughly 450,000 distinct CDR3 sequences, about a quarter found once. Specimen: peripheral blood mononuclear cells (PBMCs), collected when the disease was refractory, from a patient treated with antithyroid drugs. The origin of the receptors is a female donor with Graves disease. CDR3s include the opening cysteine and the closing phenylalanine or tryptophan. The D gene is left open where the match is weak. Some rows have no size entry. The others give once, few or many, or a class for an expanded clone.

NA TRBJ2-7 TRBV7-8 NA TGTGCCAGCAGATCAACCCTCCACGAGCAGTACTTC CASRSTLHEQYF
NA TRBJ2-7 TRBV20-1 NA TGCAGTGCTAGTCGCATCTACGAGCAGTACTTC CSASRIYEQYF
many TRBJ2-4 TRBV2 NA TGTGCCAGCAATGACAGGCCTAATGTCATTCAGTACTTC CASNDRPNVIQYF
many TRBJ2-6 TRBV6-5 NA TGTGCCAGCAGTTACGGGGGAACTGGGGCCAACGTCCTGACTTTC CASSYGGTGANVLTF
NA TRBJ2-3 TRBV6-1 TRBD2 TGTGCCAGCAGGACGGGTCGAGCGGGAGGGCCGGATACGCAGTATTTT CASRTGRAGGPDTQYF
once TRBJ2-2 TRBV29-1 NA TGCAGCGTTGTTGGGGTCCCGAACACCGGGGAGCTGTTTTTT CSVVGVPNTGELFF
NA TRBJ1-1 TRBV30 NA TGTGCCTGGGGGACCAATCGGAACACTGAAGCTTTCTTT CAWGTNRNTEAFF
few TRBJ2-5 TRBV5-1 NA TGCGCCAGCAGCTTGGCGGCAGGGGCCAAGGAGACCCAGTACTTC CASSLAAGAKETQYF
many TRBJ1-4 TRBV11-1 NA TGTGCCAGCAGCGCCCGACAGGTTGAAAAACTGTTTTTT CASSARQVEKLFF
many TRBJ1-5 TRBV28 NA TGTGCCAGCAACCAGTGGGGGAGAAATCAGCCCCAGCATTTT CASNQWGRNQPQHF